This T cell receptor beta chain was documented in a study of blood T cell repertoires in COVID-19. Study-wide context: Material from acute and convalescent COVID-19 was sourced from the United States, Italy and Spain.

In germline, CDR1 is MNHEY, CDR2 SVGEGT. V lost 4 bases and J lost 2, with 6 bases in between. The CDR3 sequence is 13 residues long. This table comes from immunoSEQ multiplex PCR, and its TCRdb copy is limited to in-frame clones, with some not included. Among 120,000 to 150,000 clones, 88% were seen once, and the ten largest hold about 1.5%. The TCR comes from a woman aged 55-69 years with acute or convalescent COVID-19. Sequenced: peripheral blood. This sequence joins TRBV6-2 or TRBV6-3 and TRBJ1-3, with D possibly TRBD1 on 5 matching bases. CDR3 in amino acids: CASSWTPGNTIYF. CDR3 sequence (DNA): TGTGCCAGCAGTTGGACACCTGGAAACACCATATATTTT.